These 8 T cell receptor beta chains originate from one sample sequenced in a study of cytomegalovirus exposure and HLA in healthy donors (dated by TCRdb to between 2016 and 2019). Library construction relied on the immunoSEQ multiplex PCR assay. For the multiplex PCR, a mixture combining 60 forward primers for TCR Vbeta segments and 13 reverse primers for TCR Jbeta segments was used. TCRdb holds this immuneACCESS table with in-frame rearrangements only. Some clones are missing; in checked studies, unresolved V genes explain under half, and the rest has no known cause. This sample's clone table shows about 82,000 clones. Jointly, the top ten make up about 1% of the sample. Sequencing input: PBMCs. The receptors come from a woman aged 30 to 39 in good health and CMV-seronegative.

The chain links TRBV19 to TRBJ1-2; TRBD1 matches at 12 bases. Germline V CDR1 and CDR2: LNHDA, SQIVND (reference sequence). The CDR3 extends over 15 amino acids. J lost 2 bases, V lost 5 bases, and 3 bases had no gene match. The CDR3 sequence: CASSSGTGGNYGYTF. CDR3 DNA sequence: TGTGCCAGTAGTTCCGGGACAGGGGGCAACTATGGCTACACCTTC.

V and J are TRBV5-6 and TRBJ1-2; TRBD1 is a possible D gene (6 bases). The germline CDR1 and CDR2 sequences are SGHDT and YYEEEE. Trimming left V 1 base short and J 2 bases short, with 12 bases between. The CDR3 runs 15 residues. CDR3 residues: CASSLSRGGNYGYTF. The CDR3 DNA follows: TGTGCCAGCAGCTTGTCCCGGGGGGGCAACTATGGCTACACCTTC.

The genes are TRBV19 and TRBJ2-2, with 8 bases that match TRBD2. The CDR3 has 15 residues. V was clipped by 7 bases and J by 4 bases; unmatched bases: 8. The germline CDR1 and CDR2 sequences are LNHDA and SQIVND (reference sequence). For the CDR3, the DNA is TGTGCCAGTACTCGGGAGGGGGGGGTCACCGGGGAGCTGTTTTTT. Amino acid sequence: CASTREGGVTGELFF.

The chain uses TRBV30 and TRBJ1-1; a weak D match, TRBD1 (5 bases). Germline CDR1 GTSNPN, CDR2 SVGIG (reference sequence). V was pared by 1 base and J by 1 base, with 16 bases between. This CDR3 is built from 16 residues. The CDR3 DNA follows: TGTGCCTGGAGTGCCCTTAGACAGTCAACGAACACTGAAGCTTTCTTT. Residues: CAWSALRQSTNTEAFF.

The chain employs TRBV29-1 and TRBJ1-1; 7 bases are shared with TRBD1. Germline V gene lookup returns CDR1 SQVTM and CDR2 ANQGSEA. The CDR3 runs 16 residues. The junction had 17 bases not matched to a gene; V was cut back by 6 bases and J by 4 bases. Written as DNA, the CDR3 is TGCAGCGTAGCCCTTACTCGGACCGACAGGGCCACTGAAGCTTTCTTT. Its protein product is CSVALTRTDRATEAFF.

The CDR3 DNA reads as TGCGCCAGCAGGAGGGCAGGATTTAATGAAAAACTGTTTTTT. Translation gives CASRRAGFNEKLFF. The chain couples TRBV5-1 to TRBJ1-4; D is undetermined. CDR1 and CDR2 (germline): SGHRS, YFSETQ. This CDR3 region has 14 residues. Trimming shortened V by 5 bases and J by 4 bases, and 12 bases separated the two germline ends.

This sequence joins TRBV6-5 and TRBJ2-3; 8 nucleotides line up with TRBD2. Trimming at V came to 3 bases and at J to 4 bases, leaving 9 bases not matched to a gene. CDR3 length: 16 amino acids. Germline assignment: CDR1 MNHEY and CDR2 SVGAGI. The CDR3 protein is CASSYTGTRGADTQYF. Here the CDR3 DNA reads TGTGCCAGCAGTTATACCGGGACTAGAGGCGCAGATACGCAGTATTTT.

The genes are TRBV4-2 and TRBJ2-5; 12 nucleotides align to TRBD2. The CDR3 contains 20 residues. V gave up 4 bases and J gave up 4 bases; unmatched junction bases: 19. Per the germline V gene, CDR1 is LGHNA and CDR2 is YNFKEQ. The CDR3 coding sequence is TGTGCCAGCAGCCCGTATGGGGCTAGCGGGAGGGCCGGGCAAGGAGAGACCCAGTACTTC. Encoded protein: CASSPYGASGRAGQGETQYF.